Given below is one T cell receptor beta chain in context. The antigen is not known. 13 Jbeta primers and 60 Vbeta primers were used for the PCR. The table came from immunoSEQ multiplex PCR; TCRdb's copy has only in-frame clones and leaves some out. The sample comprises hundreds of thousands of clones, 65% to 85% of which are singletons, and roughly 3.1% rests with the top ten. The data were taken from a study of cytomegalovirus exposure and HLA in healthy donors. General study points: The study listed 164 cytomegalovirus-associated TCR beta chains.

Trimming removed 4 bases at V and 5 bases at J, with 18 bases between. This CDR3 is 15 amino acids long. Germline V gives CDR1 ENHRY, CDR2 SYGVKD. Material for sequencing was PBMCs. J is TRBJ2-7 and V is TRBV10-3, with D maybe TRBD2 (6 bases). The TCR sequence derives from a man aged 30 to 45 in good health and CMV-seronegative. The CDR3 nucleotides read TGTGCCATCAGTGCCCCGGGACTCTATGCTAACGAGCAGTACTTC. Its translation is CAISAPGLYANEQYF.